These T cell receptor beta chains were read from a single sample in a study of OX40 agonist ivuxolimab in advanced cancers. Clones were read by immunoSEQ multiplex PCR, and TCRdb kept only the in-frame ones, dropping some. The sample includes about 33,000 clones, approximately 84% of them seen just once. The material was CD4+ or CD8+ T cells sorted from blood, obtained in a trial of the OX40 agonist ivuxolimab. These TCRs come from an adult with an advanced solid tumor such as melanoma, head and neck, liver or kidney cancer. Both conserved end residues are part of each CDR3. A D gene is named only where the DNA matches it firmly. Rows may omit the clone size; those that give it use once, few, many or a size class.

v_gene	j_gene	d_gene	abundance	CDR3aa	CDR3nt
TRBV30	TRBJ2-7	.	.	CAWSDGISYEQYF	TGTGCCTGGAGTGACGGAATCTCCTACGAGCAGTACTTC
TRBV7-6	TRBJ1-6	.	.	CASSSAGTPGSPLHF	TGTGCCAGCAGCTCCGCCGGGACTCCGGGCTCACCCCTCCACTTT
TRBV7-6	TRBJ1-5	.	.	CASSLTGSNQPQHF	TGTGCCAGCAGCCTCACAGGGAGCAATCAGCCCCAGCATTTT
TRBV2	TRBJ1-5	TRBD1	.	CAISTQGGNQPQHF	TGTGCCATCTCGACCCAGGGGGGGAATCAGCCCCAGCATTTT
TRBV5-1	TRBJ2-1	TRBD2	.	CASSPGLALTDEQFF	TGCGCCAGCAGCCCTGGACTAGCCCTTACGGATGAGCAGTTCTTC
TRBV9	TRBJ2-1	TRBD2	once	CASSPGLAGALEQFF	TGTGCCAGCAGCCCGGGACTAGCGGGGGCGTTGGAGCAGTTCTTC
TRBV6-5	TRBJ2-7	TRBD1	.	CASSYPYRDRSYEQYF	TGTGCCAGCAGTTACCCCTACCGGGACAGATCCTACGAGCAGTACTTC
TRBV19	TRBJ2-7	TRBD2	.	CASSIVGGSSYEQYF	TGTGCCAGTAGTATAGTGGGCGGGAGCTCCTACGAGCAGTACTTC
TRBV29-1	TRBJ2-1	.	.	CSVEIRNNEQFF	TGCAGCGTTGAAATTAGGAACAATGAGCAGTTCTTC
TRBV27	TRBJ2-4	.	.	CASSRRGPLNIQYF	TGTGCCAGCAGCCGACGGGGGCCACTAAACATTCAGTACTTC
TRBV27	TRBJ1-5	.	.	CASSLGGAGPQHF	TGTGCCAGCAGTTTAGGGGGCGCCGGGCCCCAGCATTTT
TRBV6-1	TRBJ2-1	TRBD2	few	CASSEYGLAGTHEQFF	TGTGCCAGCAGTGAATATGGACTAGCGGGTACCCATGAGCAGTTCTTC
TRBV4-1	TRBJ1-2	.	.	CASSQERANYGYTF	TGCGCCAGCAGCCAAGAGCGGGCTAACTATGGCTACACCTTC
TRBV9	TRBJ2-4	.	.	CASSDPPGTRQNIQYF	TGTGCCAGCAGCGACCCCCCCGGGACACGCCAAAACATTCAGTACTTC
TRBV4-1	TRBJ1-5	TRBD1	.	CASSDMGQGGNQPQHF	TGCGCCAGCAGCGACATGGGACAGGGGGGCAATCAGCCCCAGCATTTT
TRBV18	TRBJ2-2	TRBD2	.	CASSLGLAGVDTGELFF	TGTGCCAGCTCACTGGGACTAGCGGGAGTCGACACCGGGGAGCTGTTTTTT
TRBV7-9	TRBJ2-1	TRBD2	.	CASSLPSRTSDDEQFF	TGTGCCAGCAGCCTACCCTCCCGGACTAGTGACGATGAGCAGTTCTTC
TRBV7-9	TRBJ2-2	TRBD2	.	CASRIAGAATGELFF	TGTGCCAGCAGGATAGCGGGGGCCGCCACCGGGGAGCTGTTTTTT
TRBV7-9	TRBJ2-7	TRBD2	.	CASSLERGSYEQYF	TGTGCCAGCAGCTTAGAGCGGGGGAGCTACGAGCAGTACTTC
TRBV25-1	TRBJ2-3	.	.	CASSDSRAAITDTQYF	TGTGCCAGCAGTGATTCCCGGGCCGCAATCACAGATACGCAGTATTTT
TRBV5-4	TRBJ1-2	.	.	CASSSQGGYTF	TGTGCCAGCAGCTCGCAGGGTGGCTACACCTTC
TRBV5-4	TRBJ1-1	.	.	CASSFRDTNTEAFF	TGTGCCAGCAGCTTTCGGGACACGAACACTGAAGCTTTCTTT
TRBV29-1	TRBJ2-7	.	.	CSVTTRSYEQYF	TGCAGCGTTACGACTAGGTCCTACGAGCAGTACTTC
TRBV30	TRBJ2-7	.	.	CAWSAGWVEQYF	TGTGCCTGGAGTGCAGGGTGGGTCGAGCAGTACTTC
TRBV10-3	TRBJ2-1	.	.	CAISESGSSGEQFF	TGTGCCATCAGTGAGTCAGGTAGCTCCGGTGAGCAGTTCTTC
TRBV6-1	TRBJ2-1	TRBD2	.	CASRPTSGAYNEQFF	TGTGCCAGCAGGCCGACTAGCGGGGCTTACAATGAGCAGTTCTTC
TRBV5-1	TRBJ2-5	.	.	CASSFSIRETQYF	TGCGCCAGCAGCTTTTCCATCCGAGAGACCCAGTACTTC
TRBV28	TRBJ2-7	.	.	CASSSTGGLYLHEQYF	TGTGCCAGCAGTTCCACTGGGGGGCTCTACCTGCACGAGCAGTACTTC
TRBV7-6	TRBJ2-1	.	.	CASSFRVGNEQFF	TGTGCCAGCAGCTTTAGGGTGGGGAATGAGCAGTTCTTC
TRBV5-1	TRBJ1-1	TRBD1	.	CASSPGTANTEAFF	TGCGCCAGCTCACCCGGGACAGCTAACACTGAAGCTTTCTTT
TRBV2	TRBJ2-2	.	.	CASSEGFDPGELFF	TGTGCCAGCAGTGAAGGTTTTGACCCCGGGGAGCTGTTTTTT
TRBV4-1	TRBJ1-2	.	.	CASSQDLEGYGYTF	TGCGCCAGCAGCCAAGATCTAGAGGGATATGGCTACACCTTC
TRBV5-4	TRBJ2-7	TRBD1	.	CASSPGQGEQYF	TGTGCCAGCAGCCCGGGACAGGGCGAGCAGTACTTC
TRBV7-7	TRBJ2-1	TRBD2	.	CASSSLGAGVENEQFF	TGTGCCAGCAGCTCCCTTGGAGCGGGGGTCGAGAATGAGCAGTTCTTC
TRBV27	TRBJ2-4	.	once	CASSSQLAKNIQYF	TGTGCCAGCAGTTCACAGCTAGCCAAAAACATTCAGTACTTC
TRBV23-1	TRBJ1-1	.	.	CASSHSRVNTEAFF	TGCGCCAGCAGTCACTCGAGAGTGAACACTGAAGCTTTCTTT
TRBV2	TRBJ2-5	.	.	CASLLGQETQYF	TGTGCCAGCCTTCTGGGCCAAGAGACCCAGTACTTC
TRBV30	TRBJ1-1	.	.	CAWTNKDLTEAFF	TGTGCCTGGACAAACAAGGACCTCACTGAAGCTTTCTTT
TRBV11-2	TRBJ2-5	.	.	CASSLGPHPLKTQYF	TGTGCCAGCAGCTTAGGGCCACACCCCCTGAAGACCCAGTACTTC
TRBV5-1	TRBJ2-1	TRBD1	.	CASSPPTGYPDYNEQFF	TGCGCCAGCAGCCCCCCGACAGGGTACCCCGACTACAATGAGCAGTTCTTC
TRBV6-1	TRBJ1-1	.	large	CASSEGQNTEAFF	TGTGCCAGCAGTGAAGGACAGAACACTGAAGCTTTCTTT
TRBV7-3	TRBJ1-1	.	few	CASSFQGGPPGVNTEAFF	TGTGCCAGCAGCTTCCAAGGGGGGCCGCCAGGGGTTAACACTGAAGCTTTCTTT
TRBV7-2	TRBJ2-3	TRBD1	.	CASSSSGTELTDTQYF	TGTGCCAGCAGCTCTTCCGGGACAGAACTCACAGATACGCAGTATTTT
TRBV7-9	TRBJ2-2	.	.	CASSPRETPNTGELFF	TGTGCCAGCAGCCCAAGGGAGACACCTAACACCGGGGAGCTGTTTTTT
TRBV7-9	TRBJ2-5	.	.	CASSPGRTQETQYF	TGTGCCAGCAGCCCCGGACGGACCCAAGAGACCCAGTACTTC